Listed here is a single T cell receptor (beta chain). The ends were cut back, 6 bases at V and 0 bases at J, with 15 bases in the middle. This CDR3 contains 16 residues. Germline loops: CDR1 LNHDA, CDR2 SQIVND (reference sequence). These data are taken from a study of T cells in Graves' hyperthyroidism and ophthalmopathy. The CDR3 regions of TCR beta were amplified from RNA transcripts. The primer set for the first-round RT-PCR of the TCR CDR3 was HTBI. TCRdb analysed the multiplex PCR reads with MiXCR anew, one entry per CDR3 protein. The sample has hundreds of thousands of distinct CDR3 sequences, 22% seen once.

Sequencing was performed on blood. The chain joins TRBV19 to TRBJ2-4, with a possible D match to TRBD1 (6 bases). The source is a woman in her seventies with Graves' ophthalmopathy. CDR3: CASSHRDGIAKNIQYF. The CDR3 bases are TGTGCCAGTAGCCACAGGGATGGGATAGCCAAAAACATTCAGTACTTC. Using reference TRBV19 and TRBJ2-4 for the parts outside the CDR3, the full variable domain is DGGITQSPKYLFRKEGQNVTLSCEQNLNHDAMYWYRQDPGQGLRLIYYSQIVNDFQKGDIAEGYSVSREKKESFPLTVTSAQKNPTAFYLCASSHRDGIAKNIQYFGAGTRLSVL.